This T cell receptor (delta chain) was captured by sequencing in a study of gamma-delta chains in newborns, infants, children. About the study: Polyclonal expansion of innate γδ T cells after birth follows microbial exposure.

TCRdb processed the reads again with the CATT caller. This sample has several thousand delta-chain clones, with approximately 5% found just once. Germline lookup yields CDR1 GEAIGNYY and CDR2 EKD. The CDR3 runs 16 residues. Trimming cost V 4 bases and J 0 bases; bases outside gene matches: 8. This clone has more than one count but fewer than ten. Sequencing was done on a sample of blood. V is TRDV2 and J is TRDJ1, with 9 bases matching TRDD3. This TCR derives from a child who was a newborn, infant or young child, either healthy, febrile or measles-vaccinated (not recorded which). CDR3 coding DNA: TGTGCCTGTGAAAAGCTGGGGGATTCGTACACCGATAAACTCATCTTT. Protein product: CACEKLGDSYTDKLIF.